The rows below give T cell receptor beta chains drawn from one sample of a study of identical twins. MiXCR, applied by TCRdb to the 5' RACE reads, yields one record per CDR3 protein. This table holds about 250,000 distinct CDR3 sequences, roughly an eighth found once. Material for sequencing was memory (CD45RO+) T cells sorted from blood. These receptors were taken from a woman between 18 and 29 years old in good health. Each CDR3 is given with its conserved first and last residue. The D gene is left open where the match is weak. Rows give clone size only sometimes, using once, few, many, or a class for an expanded clone.

TRBV7-9	-	TRBJ2-1	TRBD1	TGTGCCAGCAGCTTAGCAAGGACAGGGGGCGCGTACAATGAGCAGTTCTTC	CASSLARTGGAYNEQFF
TRBV5-6	-	TRBJ1-5	-	TGTGCCAGCAGCCGCCTCAGTGAAAATCAGCCCCAGCATTTT	CASSRLSENQPQHF
TRBV4-3	many	TRBJ2-7	TRBD1	TGCGCCAGCAGCCAATCGCCGGGACAGGGCTACGAGCAGTACTTC	CASSQSPGQGYEQYF
TRBV6-1	-	TRBJ1-1	-	TGTGCCAGCAGCAGGGATACGGAGACTGAAGCTTTCTTT	CASSRDTETEAFF
TRBV2	many	TRBJ2-3	-	TGTGCCAGCAGTGTAGTCAGGGCCTCAGATACGCAGTATTTT	CASSVVRASDTQYF
TRBV7-2	-	TRBJ2-2	TRBD2	TGTGCCAGCAGCTTAAATGCGGGGGTTTCTGAGCTGTTTTTT	CASSLNAGVSELFF
TRBV7-2	-	TRBJ2-7	-	TGTGCCAGCAGCTTAGCACTTCTCTACGAGCAGTACTTC	CASSLALLYEQYF
TRBV5-4	few	TRBJ1-1	TRBD1	TGTGCCAGCAGCTTGGACAGGGGGCGCGTCACTGAAGCTTTCTTT	CASSLDRGRVTEAFF
TRBV12-3/TRBV12-4	few	TRBJ2-1	-	TGTGCCAGCAGTGTTGGGGCGGCGACTACCGAGTTCTTC	CASSVGAATTEFF
TRBV19	-	TRBJ1-1	TRBD1	TGTGCCAGTAACACCGACAGGGCAAACACTGAAGCTTTCTTT	CASNTDRANTEAFF
TRBV20-1	-	TRBJ1-2	TRBD1	TGCAGTGCTAGGGGATGGGACAGACTATCATCAGGGGGCTACACCTTC	CSARGWDRLSSGGYTF
TRBV5-1	medium-sized	TRBJ1-1	-	TGCGCCAGCAGCCCTACAGTCGCCACTGAAGCTTTCTTT	CASSPTVATEAFF
TRBV4-1	few	TRBJ2-1	-	TGCGCCAGCAGCCAACCTAGCTCCTACAATGAGCAGTTCTTC	CASSQPSSYNEQFF
TRBV25-1	-	TRBJ1-1	-	TGTGCCAGCAGTGCGGAAGGAGGGGTTCAGCTAGCTTTCTTT	CASSAEGGVQLAFF
TRBV12-3/TRBV12-4	many	TRBJ1-4	-	TGTGCCAGCAGTTTTTCTGTGACTAATGAAAAACTGTTTTTT	CASSFSVTNEKLFF
TRBV4-3	many	TRBJ2-7	-	TGCGCCAGCAGCCCCTCCAGGGGTTACGAGCAGTACTTC	CASSPSRGYEQYF
TRBV7-2	many	TRBJ1-5	-	TGTGCCAGCAGCTTAGGGACGGTTAGCAATCAGCCCCAGCATTTT	CASSLGTVSNQPQHF
TRBV3-1	-	TRBJ1-6	TRBD1	TGTGCCAGCAGCCAAGGGACAGGGGAATCACCCCTCCACTTT	CASSQGTGESPLHF
TRBV2	-	TRBJ2-5	TRBD2	TGTGCCAGCAGTCCCCCTAGCGGACAAGAGACCCAGTACTTC	CASSPPSGQETQYF
TRBV7-8	-	TRBJ2-3	-	TGTGCCAGCAGCGTTAGGTGGGGGGCCCGGGATACGCAGTATTTT	CASSVRWGARDTQYF
TRBV7-2	many	TRBJ2-3	TRBD2	TGTGCCAGCAGCCCCACCTTCAGCGGGGGGAATACAGATACGCAGTATTTT	CASSPTFSGGNTDTQYF
TRBV7-6	-	TRBJ2-3	TRBD2	TGTGCCAGCAGCCCGCTCCCCGCTAGCGGGGGGAGCACAGATACGCAGTATTTT	CASSPLPASGGSTDTQYF
TRBV4-2	few	TRBJ1-4	TRBD1	TGTGCCAGCAGCCAGGGGACAGCTAATGAAAAACTGTTTTTT	CASSQGTANEKLFF
TRBV5-1	-	TRBJ2-5	-	TGCGCCTCCCAGGGGAGGGCCCGCCCTCAAGAGACCCAGTACTTC	CASQGRARPQETQYF
TRBV6-2/TRBV6-3	-	TRBJ2-3	TRBD1	TGTGCCAGCAGTCCAAGGACAGGGGTATGGCAGTATTTT	CASSPRTGVWQYF
TRBV20-1	few	TRBJ2-3	-	TGCAGTGCTGATCGGACATTGGGCACAGATACGCAGTATTTT	CSADRTLGTDTQYF
TRBV6-5	many	TRBJ2-3	-	TGTGCCAGCAGTTACACTACCGTACTAGTTTCTATAGATACGCAGTATTTT	CASSYTTVLVSIDTQYF
TRBV7-9	-	TRBJ1-6	-	TGTGCCAGCAGTTTTACAGGGATGGCGAATTCACCCCTCCACTTT	CASSFTGMANSPLHF
TRBV24-1	few	TRBJ2-5	-	TGTGCCACCAGTGATTCCAGACAAGAGACCCAGTACTTC	CATSDSRQETQYF
TRBV7-2	few	TRBJ2-7	-	TGTGCCAGCAGCCGAAATTGGGGCACCTACGAGCAGTACTTC	CASSRNWGTYEQYF
TRBV11-2	-	TRBJ2-1	-	TGTGCCAGCAGCTTAGATCGGTCCAGCCGGTTCTTC	CASSLDRSSRFF
TRBV29-1	-	TRBJ2-7	-	TGCAGCGTTGTGGAAGCGCTCTCCTCCTACGAGCAGTACTTC	CSVVEALSSYEQYF
TRBV25-1	-	TRBJ2-3	-	TGTGCCAGCAGTGCTTTCGGGGCCCACACAGATACGCAGTATTTT	CASSAFGAHTDTQYF
TRBV20-1	few	TRBJ2-1	TRBD2	TGCAGTGCTGGCGGGAGGGCACGAGAGCAGTTCTTC	CSAGGRAREQFF
TRBV5-1	few	TRBJ1-1	-	TGCGCCAGCAGCTTGGCAGGAGGGGTGGGCACTGAAGCTTTCTTT	CASSLAGGVGTEAFF
TRBV5-1	few	TRBJ2-1	-	TGCGCCACCTCAACTGGGAATGAGCAGTTCTTC	CATSTGNEQFF
TRBV7-8	few	TRBJ2-1	TRBD2	TGTGCCAGCAGCACGGGGACTAGCGGGGGGGCCCATGAGCAGTTCTTC	CASSTGTSGGAHEQFF
TRBV12-3/TRBV12-4	few	TRBJ2-7	-	TGTGCCAGCACCTTCGGAAATCTCAACTCCTACGAGCAGTACTTC	CASTFGNLNSYEQYF
TRBV12-3/TRBV12-4	few	TRBJ2-3	TRBD2	TGTGCCAGCACCCCGTCTCAGCGGGGCCAAGATACGCAGTATTTT	CASTPSQRGQDTQYF
TRBV5-1	-	TRBJ2-5	TRBD1	TGCGCCAGCAGTTCTCAGGGGGCCAGATTGGAGACCCAGTACTTC	CASSSQGARLETQYF
TRBV7-9	few	TRBJ2-1	-	TGTGCCAGCAGCCTCAATAGCGGAGGGCACAATGAGCAGTTCTTC	CASSLNSGGHNEQFF
TRBV28	-	TRBJ2-2	-	TGTGCCAGCAGGTCTACAGGGTCCACCGGGGAGCTGTTTTTT	CASRSTGSTGELFF
TRBV11-3	once	TRBJ1-1	-	TGTGCCAGCAGCTTAGATGGTTTAAGGGTCGGCAACACTGAAGCTTTCTTT	CASSLDGLRVGNTEAFF
TRBV5-1	few	TRBJ1-2	-	TGCGCCAGCAGCCGGCCGGCCTATGGCTACACCTTC	CASSRPAYGYTF
TRBV7-2	-	TRBJ2-3	-	TGTGCCAGCAGCTTAGCTGGACCCGGCTTGGATACGCAGTATTTT	CASSLAGPGLDTQYF
TRBV11-2	-	TRBJ1-1	-	TGTGCCAGCAGCGCCCAGAACACTGAAGCTTTCTTT	CASSAQNTEAFF
TRBV29-1	-	TRBJ1-5	TRBD1	TGCAGCGCCTGGGACAGGGAAGATCAGCCCCAGCATTTT	CSAWDREDQPQHF
TRBV6-2/TRBV6-3	-	TRBJ1-1	TRBD1	TGTGCCAGCAGTCAAGGACAGGGGGCAGCTTTCTTT	CASSQGQGAAFF
TRBV10-3	few	TRBJ1-4	-	TGTGCCATCAATGGCAGCCCTAATGAAAAACTGTTTTTT	CAINGSPNEKLFF
TRBV13	many	TRBJ2-6	-	TGTGCCAGCAGGAGATACGGGCTCCCACTCTCTGGGGCCAACGTCCTGACTTTC	CASRRYGLPLSGANVLTF
TRBV5-1	few	TRBJ2-5	TRBD1	TGCGCCAGCAGCTTGGGGACAGGGTACCAAGAGACCCAGTACTTC	CASSLGTGYQETQYF
TRBV7-2	few	TRBJ2-7	TRBD1	TGTGCCAGCAGCTTTACGGGACAGGGCATGGGAGAGCAGTACTTC	CASSFTGQGMGEQYF